Following are 22 T cell receptor beta chains from one sample sequenced in a study of blood T cell repertoires in COVID-19. The table came from immunoSEQ multiplex PCR; TCRdb's copy has only in-frame clones and leaves some out. The sample consists of approximately 180,000 clones, roughly 90% of them appearing once. Sequenced material: peripheral blood. The receptors were sampled from a man aged 50-60 years with acute or convalescent COVID-19.

J is TRBJ2-5 and V is TRBV15, with TRBD1 as a possible D gene (6 bases). The CDR3 totals 16 residues. Germline CDR1 LNHNV, CDR2 YYDKDF (reference sequence). The germline V and J ends were trimmed by 1 base and 0 bases, with 12 bases remaining between them. The CDR3 sequence: CATSRGGRGNQETQYF. CDR3 bases: TGTGCCACCAGCAGAGGAGGTAGGGGGAACCAAGAGACCCAGTACTTC.

V usage is TRBV10-3 and J usage is TRBJ2-5; TRBD1 aligns across 7 bases. V shed 6 bases, J shed 2 bases, and the junction held 3 bases outside the gene matches. The CDR3 contains 13 residues. CDR1 and CDR2 (germline): ENHRY, SYGVKD. CDR3 loop: CAIRRGQQETQYF. The CDR3 region has the DNA TGTGCCATCAGGAGGGGACAGCAAGAGACCCAGTACTTC.

The V call is TRBV11-2, the J call TRBJ2-2; D is perhaps TRBD2 (6 bases). This CDR3 has 16 amino acids. In germline, CDR1 is SGHAT, CDR2 FQNNGV. Deletions cut 2 bases from V and 0 bases from J, with 10 bases between. The CDR3, as DNA: TGTGCCAGCAGCTTAAGGAGCGGGTCGAACACCGGGGAGCTGTTTTTT. Its translation: CASSLRSGSNTGELFF.

The chain combines TRBV3-1 (or the pseudogene TRBV3-2) with TRBJ1-3, with 8 positions matching TRBD1. Trimming at V came to 0 bases and at J to 6 bases, leaving 1 base not matched to a gene. This CDR3 comprises 14 residues. The V gene's germline CDR1 is LGHDT and CDR2 YNNKEL (reference sequence). In DNA form, the CDR3 reads TGTGCCAGCAGCCAAGAGGGACAGGCAAACACCATATATTTT. Protein: CASSQEGQANTIYF.

CDR3 sequence (DNA): TGTGCCAGCAGCTTAAGGCGGGGGGGCCCGGAGACCCAGTACTTC. As protein: CASSLRRGGPETQYF. The chain joins TRBV7-3 to TRBJ2-5, with 9 bases lining up with TRBD2. The CDR3 contains 15 residues. CDR1 is SGHTA and CDR2 is FQGTGA in the germline V gene. Losses at the gene ends were 1 base for V and 5 bases for J; bases not matched to a gene: 5.

The CDR3 is CASSQGPQTYEQYF. The CDR3 DNA reads as TGTGCCAGCAGCCAAGGCCCCCAGACCTACGAGCAGTACTTC. The gene calls are TRBV3-1 (or the pseudogene TRBV3-2) and TRBJ2-7; D call uncertain. The V end lost 1 base, the J end lost 2 bases, and 9 bases lay between the germline ends. Germline V gives CDR1 LGHDT, CDR2 YNNKEL (reference sequence). The CDR3 loop spans 14 amino acids.

This sequence joins TRBV5-1 and TRBJ2-7; D unclear. The CDR3 covers 14 residues. V was cut by 0 bases and J by 6 bases, with 13 bases left in between. In germline, CDR1 is SGHRS, CDR2 YFSETQ. CDR3 residues: CASSLEQVESEQYF. In nucleotides, the CDR3 is TGCGCCAGCAGCTTGGAGCAGGTTGAAAGCGAGCAGTACTTC.

This clone was found once. The J gene is TRBJ2-2, the V gene TRBV12-1; the table assigns TRBD2, which was not confirmed against the DNA. TRBV12-1 is a known pseudogene. This CDR3 contains 16 residues. The CDR3 spells CASSFTSGSDTGELFF. As DNA, the CDR3 is TGTGCCAGCAGCTTTACTAGCGGGAGCGACACCGGGGAGCTGTTTTTT.

The chain recombines TRBV28 with TRBJ2-1; 8 bases fit TRBD1. With 4 bases clipped from V and 0 bases from J, the junction kept 5 bases outside the gene matches. Germline V lookup: CDR1 MDHEN, CDR2 SYDVKM. The CDR3 length is 16 residues. The CDR3 here is CASSSQGAPSYNEQFF. DNA for the CDR3: TGTGCCAGCAGTTCCCAGGGGGCCCCCTCCTACAATGAGCAGTTCTTC.

The rearrangement links TRBV6-5 to TRBJ1-1; no firm D call. Germline CDR1 MNHEY, CDR2 SVGAGI. V was trimmed by 5 bases and J by 4 bases, leaving 11 bases between them. This CDR3 spans 13 amino acids. The CDR3 region has the DNA TGTGCCAGCAGTCACGAGGTAGGCACTGAAGCTTTCTTT. The encoded protein is CASSHEVGTEAFF.

The chain couples TRBV4-1 to TRBJ2-5; 10 bases map to TRBD2. Trimming cost V 0 bases and J 2 bases; bases outside gene matches: 6. The CDR3 contains 17 residues. Germline V gene lookup returns CDR1 MGHRA and CDR2 YSYEKL. For the CDR3, the DNA is TGCGCCAGCAGCCAAGATCCAGCGGGGGGGCCTCAAGAGACCCAGTACTTC. Encoded protein: CASSQDPAGGPQETQYF.

The gene calls are TRBV15 and TRBJ2-7; 9 nucleotides line up with TRBD1. Per germline, CDR1 LNHNV and CDR2 YYDKDF (reference sequence). CDR3 size: 15 residues. J lost 3 bases, V lost 1 base, and 4 bases had no gene match. CDR3 in amino acids: CATSRGGQGLYEQYF. CDR3 sequence (DNA): TGTGCCACCAGCAGAGGGGGACAGGGTCTCTACGAGCAGTACTTC.

A single count supports this clone. The rearrangement uses TRBV2 and TRBJ2-6, with TRBD2 matching over 7 bases. Germline V gene lookup returns CDR1 SNHLY and CDR2 FYNNEI. V trimming: 0 bases; J trimming: 0 bases; junction bases outside the gene matches: 11. The CDR3 runs to 20 residues. CDR3 DNA sequence: TGTGCCAGCAGTGAAGCCGCGGGGGTGTGGGCCTACTCTGGGGCCAACGTCCTGACTTTC. As protein: CASSEAAGVWAYSGANVLTF.

The chain is built from TRBV3-1 (or the pseudogene TRBV3-2) and TRBJ2-3; no reliable D call. There are 12 residues in the CDR3. V lost 4 bases and J lost 5, with 7 bases in between. The germline CDR1 and CDR2 sequences are LGHDT and YNNKEL (reference sequence). CDR3 DNA sequence: TGTGCCAGCAGCCCCTCGTTAGATACGCAGTATTTT. It specifies CASSPSLDTQYF.

As for this clone: Additional DNA sequences in this sample encode the identical CDR3. The chain uses TRBV9 and TRBJ1-5, with 8 bases matching TRBD1. The CDR3 has 14 amino acids. Germline loops: CDR1 SGDLS, CDR2 YYNGEE. V lost 3 bases and J lost 4; bases outside the gene matches: 3. DNA of the CDR3: TGTGCCAGCAGCGCAGGACAGGGAAATCAGCCCCAGCATTTT. This codes for CASSAGQGNQPQHF.

The chain is built from TRBV28 and TRBJ1-2, with D possibly TRBD1 on 5 matching bases. The germline V and J ends were trimmed by 6 bases and 4 bases, with 15 bases remaining between them. This CDR3 comprises 14 residues. Germline assignment: CDR1 MDHEN and CDR2 SYDVKM. The CDR3 nucleotides are TGTGCCAGCAGCCGAGTCGGGCAGGGCTATGGCTACACCTTC. It encodes CASSRVGQGYGYTF.

For the CDR3, the DNA is TGTGCCAGCAGCCACGGACTCAGCACAGATACGCAGTATTTT. Amino acids: CASSHGLSTDTQYF. The rearrangement links TRBV3-1 (or the pseudogene TRBV3-2) to TRBJ2-3; the D gene is possibly TRBD2 (5 bases). The V gene lost 3 bases and the J gene lost 0 bases, with 7 bases spanning the gap. Per the germline V gene, CDR1 is LGHDT and CDR2 is YNNKEL (reference sequence). CDR3 size: 14 residues.

This chain connects TRBV7-9 to TRBJ2-5; D unclear. Germline assignment: CDR1 SEHNR and CDR2 FQNEAQ (reference sequence). The V gene lost 4 bases and the J gene lost 4 bases, with 16 bases spanning the gap. This CDR3 comprises 15 residues. The CDR3 is CASSSPLTGSETQYF. The CDR3 DNA follows: TGTGCCAGCAGCTCCCCATTGACCGGGTCAGAGACCCAGTACTTC.

This clone was recorded once. The chain links TRBV7-2 to TRBJ2-4; perhaps TRBD2 as D (5 bases). The germline CDR1 and CDR2 sequences are SGHTA and FQGNSA. Trimming left V 7 bases short and J 8 bases short, with 15 bases between. The CDR3 has 13 amino acids. The CDR3 reads CASKMSRGDIQYF. The CDR3 DNA reads as TGTGCCAGCAAGATGTCACGGGGTGACATTCAGTACTTC. The complete variable domain, with remaining parts taken from reference TRBV7-2 and TRBJ2-4, reads GAGVSQSPSNKVTEKGKDVELRCDPISGHTALYWYRQSLGQGLEFLIYFQGNSAPDKSGLPSDRFSAERTGGSVSTLTIQRTQQEDSAVYLCASKMSRGDIQYFGAGTRLSVL.

V gene TRBV6-6 combines with J gene TRBJ2-7; 7 nucleotides agree with TRBD1. The germline V gene encodes CDR1 MNHNY and CDR2 SVGAGI (reference sequence). CDR3 length equals 13 residues. With V trimmed by 8 bases and J by 6 bases, 10 bases remained unmatched. The CDR3 nucleotides read TGTGCCAGCTCTAGGGGGCGACAGCTCGAGCAGTACTTC. Protein product: CASSRGRQLEQYF.

The chain carries TRBV7-3 and TRBJ2-5; 8 bases are shared with TRBD2. Unmatched junction bases numbered 8, after V lost 1 base and J lost 4 bases. Germline CDR1 is SGHTA and CDR2 is FQGTGA. The CDR3 contains 16 residues. CDR3 DNA sequence: TGTGCCAGCAGCTTAAGTTCAGGCGGGGGGCTAGAGACCCAGTACTTC. Translating gives CASSLSSGGGLETQYF.

The V gene is TRBV7-2, the J gene TRBJ1-1; no firm D call. Between the trimmed V and J ends, which lost 2 bases and 0 bases, there was a span of 13 bases. There are 16 residues in the CDR3. Germline V gene lookup returns CDR1 SGHTA and CDR2 FQGNSA. The chain's CDR3 is CASSLHSSTLNTEAFF. The CDR3 bases are TGTGCCAGCAGCTTACACAGCAGCACCTTGAACACTGAAGCTTTCTTT.